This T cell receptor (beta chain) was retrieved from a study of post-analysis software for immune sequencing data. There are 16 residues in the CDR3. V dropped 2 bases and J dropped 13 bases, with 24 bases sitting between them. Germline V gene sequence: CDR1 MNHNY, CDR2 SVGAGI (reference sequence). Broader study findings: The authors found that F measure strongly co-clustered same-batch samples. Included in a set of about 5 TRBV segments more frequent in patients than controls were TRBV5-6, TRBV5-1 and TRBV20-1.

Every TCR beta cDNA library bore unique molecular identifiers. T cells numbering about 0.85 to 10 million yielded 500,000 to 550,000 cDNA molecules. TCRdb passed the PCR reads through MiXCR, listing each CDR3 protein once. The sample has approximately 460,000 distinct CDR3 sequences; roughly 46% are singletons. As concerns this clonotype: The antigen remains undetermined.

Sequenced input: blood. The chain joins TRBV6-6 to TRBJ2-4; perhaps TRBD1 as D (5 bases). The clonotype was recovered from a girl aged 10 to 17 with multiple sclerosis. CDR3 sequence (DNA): TGTGCCAGCAGTTACGGAGAGGTCCCTTCTCTCCCAGGGCAGTACTTC. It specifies CASSYGEVPSLPGQYF.